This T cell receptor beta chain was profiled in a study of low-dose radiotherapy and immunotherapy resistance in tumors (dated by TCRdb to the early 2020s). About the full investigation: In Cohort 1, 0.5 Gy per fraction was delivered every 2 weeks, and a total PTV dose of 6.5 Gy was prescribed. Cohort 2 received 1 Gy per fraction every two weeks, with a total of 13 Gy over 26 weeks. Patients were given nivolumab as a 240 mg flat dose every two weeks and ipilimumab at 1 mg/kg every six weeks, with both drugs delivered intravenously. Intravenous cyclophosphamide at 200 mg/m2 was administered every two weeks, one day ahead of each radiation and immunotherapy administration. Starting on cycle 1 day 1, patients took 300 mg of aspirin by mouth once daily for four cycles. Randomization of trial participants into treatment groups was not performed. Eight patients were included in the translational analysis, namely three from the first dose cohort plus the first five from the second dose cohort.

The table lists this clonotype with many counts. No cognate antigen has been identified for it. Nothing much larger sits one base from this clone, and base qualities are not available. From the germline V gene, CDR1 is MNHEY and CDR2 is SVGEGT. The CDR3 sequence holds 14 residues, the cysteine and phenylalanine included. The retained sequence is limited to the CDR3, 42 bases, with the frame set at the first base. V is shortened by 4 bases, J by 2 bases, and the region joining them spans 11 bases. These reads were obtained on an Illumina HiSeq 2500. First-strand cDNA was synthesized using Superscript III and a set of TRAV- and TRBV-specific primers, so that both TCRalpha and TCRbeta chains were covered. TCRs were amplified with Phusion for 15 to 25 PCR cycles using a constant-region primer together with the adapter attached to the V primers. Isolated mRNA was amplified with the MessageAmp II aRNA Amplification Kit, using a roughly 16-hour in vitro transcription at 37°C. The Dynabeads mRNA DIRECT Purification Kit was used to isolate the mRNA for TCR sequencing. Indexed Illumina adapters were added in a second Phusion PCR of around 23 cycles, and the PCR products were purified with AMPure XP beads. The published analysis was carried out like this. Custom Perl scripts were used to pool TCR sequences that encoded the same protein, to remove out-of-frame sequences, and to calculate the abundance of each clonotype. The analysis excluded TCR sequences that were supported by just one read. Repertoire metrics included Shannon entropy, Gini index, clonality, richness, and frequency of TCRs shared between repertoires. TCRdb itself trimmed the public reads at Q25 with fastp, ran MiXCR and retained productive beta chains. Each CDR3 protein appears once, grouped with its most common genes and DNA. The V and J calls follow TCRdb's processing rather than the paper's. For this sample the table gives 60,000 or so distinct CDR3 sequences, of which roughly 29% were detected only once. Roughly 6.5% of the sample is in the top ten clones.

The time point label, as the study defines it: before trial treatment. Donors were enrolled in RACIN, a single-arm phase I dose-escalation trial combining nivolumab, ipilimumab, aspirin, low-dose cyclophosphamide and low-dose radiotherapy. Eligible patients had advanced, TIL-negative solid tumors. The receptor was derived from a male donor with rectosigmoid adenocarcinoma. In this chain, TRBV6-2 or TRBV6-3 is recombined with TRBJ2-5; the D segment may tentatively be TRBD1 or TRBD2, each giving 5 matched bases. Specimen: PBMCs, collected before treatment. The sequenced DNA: TGTGCCAGCAGTTCCGGGACGGAGCAAGAGACCCAGTACTTC. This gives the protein CASSSGTEQETQYF.